This T cell receptor (beta chain) was found in a study of early T cells in non-severe SARS-CoV-2 infection. Study as a whole: Sequencing input comprised bulk RNA from unsorted whole blood; chain pairing was not available.

Findings and caveats of the study: Matches to VDJdb favored anti-spike CD8 responses and missed private and CD4 specificities.

In germline, CDR1 is SQVTM, CDR2 ANQGSEA. V lost 3 bases and J 4 bases, leaving 8 bases between the germline ends. The CDR3 loop spans 12 amino acids. Individually, cDNA molecules had unique molecular identifiers attached to them. TCRdb recomputed calls from the 5' RACE reads with MiXCR, one row per CDR3 protein. The data hold about 60,000 distinct CDR3 sequences, with 10% to 15% observed a single time. About this clonotype: The antigen is undetermined.

This receptor was identified in an adult who was a healthcare worker with PCR-confirmed SARS-CoV-2 infection or an uninfected control (not recorded which). Sequencing was carried out using whole blood. This chain connects TRBV29-1 to TRBJ2-3, with D hard to call. DNA for the CDR3: TGCAGCGTTGAGTCAGGTGCAGATACGCAGTATTTT. Its translation: CSVESGADTQYF.